These 6 T cell receptor beta chains originate from one sample sequenced in a study of human T cells and chemical hapten exposure. Unfractionated whole blood was the source of the extracted total RNA. Each CDR3 protein gets one entry after TCRdb re-called the 5' RACE reads with MiXCR. The sample lists 100,000 to 120,000 distinct CDR3 sequences, roughly 18% seen once, with around 3% in the top ten. Receptor source: a human donor in good health.

The chain joins TRBV28 to TRBJ1-3, with D uncertain. V lost 7 bases to trimming and J lost 4 bases, with 20 bases between them. From germline, CDR1 is MDHEN and CDR2 SYDVKM. This CDR3 has 16 residues. As DNA, the CDR3 is TGTGCCAGCACACCGGATACTGCTCGGATCGGAAACACCATATATTTT. Its protein is CASTPDTARIGNTIYF.

This chain connects TRBV7-9 to TRBJ1-1; D gene uncertain. V was cut by 7 bases and J by 4 bases, with 13 bases left in between. The CDR3 sequence is 13 residues long. CDR1 SEHNR and CDR2 FQNEAQ come from the germline V gene (reference sequence). DNA of the CDR3: TGTGCCAGCACCCCAGACGGGATCACTGAAGCTTTCTTT. This encodes CASTPDGITEAFF.

V is TRBV7-3 and J is TRBJ1-1; D perhaps matches TRBD1 (5 bases). V was cut by 2 bases and J by 4 bases, with 11 bases left in between. From germline, CDR1 is SGHTA and CDR2 FQGTGA. This CDR3 region has 14 residues. CDR3 coding DNA: TGTGCCAGCAGCTTACAACAGGCGGGCACTGAAGCTTTCTTT. Translating it yields CASSLQQAGTEAFF.

This clonotype has just a few counts. This chain uses TRBV7-2 with TRBJ1-1, with 8 positions matching TRBD1. This CDR3 contains 17 residues. V gave up 5 bases and J gave up 5 bases; unmatched junction bases: 16. CDR1 and CDR2 (germline): SGHTA, FQGNSA. Here the CDR3 reads CASSRWGSQGAKTEAFF. The CDR3, as DNA: TGTGCCAGCAGCCGTTGGGGGTCGCAGGGGGCAAAAACTGAAGCTTTCTTT.

V is TRBV5-1 and J is TRBJ2-3; possible D gene TRBD2, 5 bases. CDR3 length: 15 amino acids. Germline loops: CDR1 SGHRS, CDR2 YFSETQ. The V end lost 0 bases, the J end lost 4 bases, and 12 bases lay between the germline ends. The CDR3 DNA reads as TGCGCCAGCAGCTTGGTTAAAGGACTGTCAGATACGCAGTATTTT. Its translation: CASSLVKGLSDTQYF.

This chain joins TRBV28 and TRBJ1-1; D is possibly TRBD1 (5 bases). There are 13 residues in the CDR3. Trimming left V 6 bases short and J 1 base short, with 9 bases between. The V gene's germline CDR1 is MDHEN and CDR2 SYDVKM. CDR3 nucleotides: TGTGCCAGCAGAGGGACGGGGAACACTGAAGCTTTCTTT. Its translation is CASRGTGNTEAFF.